The 9 T cell receptor beta chains given below trace back to one sample, sequenced in a study of blood T cell repertoires in COVID-19. The data were produced by immunoSEQ multiplex PCR, yet TCRdb's version contains in-frame clones alone and is incomplete. The sample includes 150,000 to 200,000 clones, approximately 92% of them seen just once. Material: peripheral blood. All receptors come from a man between 50 and 59 years old with acute or convalescent COVID-19.

The rearrangement uses TRBV7-9 and TRBJ2-3; D remains unclear. This CDR3 region has 16 residues. Germline CDR1 SEHNR, CDR2 FQNEAQ (reference sequence). Trimming took off 1 base at V and 0 bases at J, with 11 bases between the two ends. The CDR3, as DNA: TGTGCCAGCAGCTTAGGGTTAGTTCACAGCACAGATACGCAGTATTTT. The encoded protein is CASSLGLVHSTDTQYF.

This sequence joins TRBV5-1 and TRBJ2-3; possible D gene TRBD1, 6 bases. The CDR3 spans 16 residues. The germline CDR1 and CDR2 sequences are SGHRS and YFSETQ. Trimming left V 4 bases short and J 0 bases short, with 15 bases between. CDR3 nucleotides: TGCGCCAGCAGCCGATCTGGACAGACTAGCACAGATACGCAGTATTTT. Translating it yields CASSRSGQTSTDTQYF. The full variable domain, with the rest looked up from reference TRBV5-1 and TRBJ2-3, is KAGVTQTPRYLIKTRGQQVTLSCSPISGHRSVSWYQQTPGQGLQFLFEYFSETQRNKGNFPGRFSGRQFSNSRSEMNVSTLELGDSALYLCASSRSGQTSTDTQYFGPGTRLTVL.

The rearrangement joins TRBV27 to TRBJ2-7; D is possibly TRBD2 (5 bases). Trimming shortened V by 3 bases and J by 7 bases, and 13 bases separated the two germline ends. The germline V gene encodes CDR1 MNHEY and CDR2 SMNVEV (reference sequence). The CDR3 consists of 13 residues. The CDR3 reads CASSLSARGEQYF. CDR3 coding DNA: TGTGCCAGCAGTTTGAGTGCAAGAGGGGAGCAGTACTTC.

This rearrangement joins TRBV29-1 to TRBJ2-1; perhaps TRBD2 as D (6 bases). Germline values: CDR1 SQVTM, CDR2 ANQGSEA. The CDR3 totals 15 residues. The V and J ends lost 1 base and 6 bases respectively, with 16 bases between them. Here the CDR3 DNA reads TGCAGCGTTGAAGGGAATCCGGGGGACGGCAATGAGCAGTTCTTC. Translated: CSVEGNPGDGNEQFF.

This clone showed up just once. This chain joins TRBV2 and TRBJ2-7; a weak D match, TRBD1 (7 bases). The CDR3 has 14 amino acids. The germline gives CDR1 SNHLY, CDR2 FYNNEI. Deletions cut 8 bases from V and 0 bases from J, with 14 bases between. Written as DNA, the CDR3 is TGTGCCAGCGCTCGACAGGGAGGCTCCTACGAGCAGTACTTC. Protein sequence: CASARQGGSYEQYF.

In its sample, this clone was seen once. This sequence joins TRBV28 and TRBJ1-5, with D tentatively TRBD1 (6 bases). Per the germline V gene, CDR1 is MDHEN and CDR2 is SYDVKM. CDR3 length: 15 amino acids. V was clipped by 5 bases and J by 2 bases, with 13 bases between them. The DNA for the CDR3 is TGTGCCAGCAGTAAAACAGGGCCCCGCAATCAGCCCCAGCATTTT. Translation: CASSKTGPRNQPQHF. The full variable domain, rest sourced from reference TRBV28 and TRBJ1-5, is DVKVTQSSRYLVKRTGEKVFLECVQDMDHENMFWYRQDPGLGLRLIYFSYDVKMKEKGDIPEGYSVSREKKERFSLILESASTNQTSMYLCASSKTGPRNQPQHFGDGTRLSIL.

The count of this clone is one. The chain couples TRBV7-9 to TRBJ1-6; D not certain. Germline CDR1 reads SEHNR; CDR2 reads FQNEAQ (reference sequence). V was trimmed by 5 bases and J by 9 bases, leaving 14 bases between them. This CDR3 comprises 14 residues. DNA of the CDR3: TGTGCCAGCAGCCTGACTGTCCGATTTTCACCCCTCCACTTT. Translation gives CASSLTVRFSPLHF.

This chain connects TRBV28 to TRBJ2-1; the match to TRBD2 covers 8 bases. Germline assignment: CDR1 MDHEN and CDR2 SYDVKM. CDR3 length equals 17 residues. V lost 6 bases to trimming and J lost 1 base; unmatched junction nucleotides: 11. The CDR3 DNA is TGTGCCAGCAGCCAAACCAGACTAGCGCCTTCCTACAATGAGCAGTTCTTC. Translating gives CASSQTRLAPSYNEQFF.

The chain employs TRBV24-1 and TRBJ2-3; a weak D match, TRBD2 (5 bases). Germline assignment: CDR1 KGHDR and CDR2 SFDVKD. CDR3 length equals 15 residues. Trimming pared 4 bases from V and 1 base from J, leaving 11 bases between. CDR3 DNA sequence: TGTGCCACCAGTGAGTCCGGAGGAGGCACAGATACGCAGTATTTT. Translated: CATSESGGGTDTQYF.